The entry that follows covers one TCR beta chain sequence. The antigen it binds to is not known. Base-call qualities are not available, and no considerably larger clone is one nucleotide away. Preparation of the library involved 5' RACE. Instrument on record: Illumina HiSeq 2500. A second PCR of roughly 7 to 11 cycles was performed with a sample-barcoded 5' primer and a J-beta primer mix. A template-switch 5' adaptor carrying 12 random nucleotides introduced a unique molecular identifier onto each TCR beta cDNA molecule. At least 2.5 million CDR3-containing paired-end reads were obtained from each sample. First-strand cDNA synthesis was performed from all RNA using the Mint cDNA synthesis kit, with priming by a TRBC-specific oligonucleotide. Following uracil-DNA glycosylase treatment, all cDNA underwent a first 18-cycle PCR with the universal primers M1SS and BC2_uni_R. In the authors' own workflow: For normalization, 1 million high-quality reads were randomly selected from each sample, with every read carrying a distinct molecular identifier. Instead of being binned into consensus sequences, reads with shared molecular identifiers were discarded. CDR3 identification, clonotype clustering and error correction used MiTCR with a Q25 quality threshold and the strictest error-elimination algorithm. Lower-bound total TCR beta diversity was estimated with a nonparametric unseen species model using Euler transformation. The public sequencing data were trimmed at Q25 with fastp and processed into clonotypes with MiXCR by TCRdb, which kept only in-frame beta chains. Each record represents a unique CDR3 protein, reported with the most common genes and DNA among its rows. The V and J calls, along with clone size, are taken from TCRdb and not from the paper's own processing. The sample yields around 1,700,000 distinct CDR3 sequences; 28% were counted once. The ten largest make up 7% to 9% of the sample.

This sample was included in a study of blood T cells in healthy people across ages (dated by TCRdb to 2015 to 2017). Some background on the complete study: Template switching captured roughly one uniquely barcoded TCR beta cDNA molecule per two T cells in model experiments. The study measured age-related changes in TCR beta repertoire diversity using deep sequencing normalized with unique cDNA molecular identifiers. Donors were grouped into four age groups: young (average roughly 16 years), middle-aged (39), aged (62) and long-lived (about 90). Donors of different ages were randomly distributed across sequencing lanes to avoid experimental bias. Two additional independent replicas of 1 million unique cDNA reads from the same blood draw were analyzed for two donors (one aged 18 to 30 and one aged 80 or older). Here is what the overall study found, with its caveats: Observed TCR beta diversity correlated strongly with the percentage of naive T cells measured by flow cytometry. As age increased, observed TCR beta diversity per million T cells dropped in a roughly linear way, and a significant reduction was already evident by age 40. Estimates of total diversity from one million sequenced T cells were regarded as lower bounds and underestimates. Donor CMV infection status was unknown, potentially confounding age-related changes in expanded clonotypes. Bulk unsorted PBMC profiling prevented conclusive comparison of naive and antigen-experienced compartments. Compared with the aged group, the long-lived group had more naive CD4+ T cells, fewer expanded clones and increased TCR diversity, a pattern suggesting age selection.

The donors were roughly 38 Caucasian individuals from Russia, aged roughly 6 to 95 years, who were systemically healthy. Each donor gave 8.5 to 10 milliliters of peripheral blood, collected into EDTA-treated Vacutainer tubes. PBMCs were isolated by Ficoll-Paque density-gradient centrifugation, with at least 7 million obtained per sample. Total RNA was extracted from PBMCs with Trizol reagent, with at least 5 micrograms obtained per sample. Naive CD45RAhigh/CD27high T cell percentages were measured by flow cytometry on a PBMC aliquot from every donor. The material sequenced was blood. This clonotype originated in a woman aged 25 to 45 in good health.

The CDR3 here reads CAIGTEVYEQYF. Read as DNA, the sequence is TGTGCCATCGGGACAGAAGTCTACGAGCAGTACTTC. The chain is assembled from TRBV10-3 and TRBJ2-7; 7 nucleotides in the junction match TRBD1. V trim: 8 bases; J trim: 3 bases; unmatched bases: 4. The CDR3, from cysteine to phenylalanine, totals 12 residues. This entry keeps only the CDR3 DNA: 36 bases, framed from base 1. Based on the germline V gene, the CDR1 and CDR2 sequences are ENHRY and SYGVKD.